These 20 T cell receptor beta chains originate from one sample sequenced in a study of T-cell memory formation after mild COVID-19. Via MiXCR, TCRdb re-called the 5' RACE reads, giving one row per CDR3 protein. The repertoire includes approximately 290,000 distinct CDR3 sequences, 19% of them detected once, and 21% sits in the top ten. Material for sequencing was PBMCs or a T cell subset sorted from them (not recorded which). The receptors were gathered from a man aged 18 to 35 who had mild COVID-19 (a few samples of this study predate the infection). Cell type and time point are not known.

This clonotype has more than one count but fewer than ten. The chain carries TRBV6-5 and TRBJ2-5; weak D call: TRBD2 (6 bases). Germline assignment: CDR1 MNHEY and CDR2 SVGAGI. The CDR3 length is 14 residues. V lost 5 bases and J lost 4, with 14 bases in between. The CDR3 sequence: CASSRIQEGETQYF. CDR3 in DNA: TGTGCCAGCAGTCGAATTCAGGAGGGAGAGACCCAGTACTTC.

To note about this clonotype: This may be a read error: a much more frequent sequence differs by one nucleotide. V and J are TRBV14 and TRBJ1-1; tentative D call: TRBD1 (5 bases). Germline CDR1 SGHDN, CDR2 FVKESK. The CDR3 totals 16 residues. The CDR3 reads CASSHLIRDEFTEALF. The CDR3 DNA sequence: TGTGCCAGCAGCCACCTGATCCGGGACGAGTTTACTGAAGCTCTCTTT. The whole variable domain, remainder taken from reference TRBV14 and TRBJ1-1, is EAGVTQFPSHSVIEKGQTVTLRCDPISGHDNLYWYRRVMGKEIKFLLHFVKESKQDESGMPNNRFLAERTGGTYSTLKVQPAELEDSGVYFCASSHLIRDEFTEALFGQGTRLTVV.

This clonotype has just a few counts. J is TRBJ1-5 and V is TRBV28; 7 bases are shared with TRBD1. Germline CDR1 is MDHEN and CDR2 is SYDVKM. V lost 5 bases to trimming and J lost 1 base; unmatched junction nucleotides: 5. This CDR3 comprises 15 residues. The CDR3, as DNA: TGTGCCAGCAGTGTCCCGACAGGGAGCAATCAGCCCCAGCATTTT. It encodes CASSVPTGSNQPQHF.

This sequence joins TRBV4-3 and TRBJ1-4; perhaps TRBD1 as D (6 bases). V lost 2 bases and J lost 10, with 17 bases in between. The CDR3 is 15 amino acids. CDR1 LGHNA and CDR2 YSLEER come from the germline V gene. CDR3 loop: CASSQSPGGAVKLFF. DNA of the CDR3: TGCGCCAGCAGCCAAAGTCCCGGGGGCGCGGTAAAACTGTTTTTT.

This clonotype has just a few counts. This chain joins TRBV7-3 and TRBJ2-1; 11 nucleotides match TRBD2. There are 16 residues in the CDR3. In germline, CDR1 is SGHTA, CDR2 FQGTGA. Trimming cost V 1 base and J 8 bases; bases outside gene matches: 7. The CDR3 sequence is CASSLSLAGGIDEQFF. CDR3 bases: TGTGCCAGCAGCTTAAGCCTAGCGGGGGGTATTGATGAGCAGTTCTTC.

This clonotype was observed a few times. The genes are TRBV28 and TRBJ1-1, with 9 bases matching TRBD1. Germline V gives CDR1 MDHEN, CDR2 SYDVKM. The CDR3 sequence is 15 residues long. Losses at the gene ends were 5 bases for V and 5 bases for J; bases not matched to a gene: 9. The CDR3 region is CASSTPGQGLTEAFF. The CDR3 DNA reads TGTGCCAGCAGTACCCCAGGACAGGGGTTGACTGAAGCTTTCTTT.

Here the CDR3 reads CSAREGQGRQPQHF. In DNA form, the CDR3 reads TGCAGTGCTAGGGAAGGACAGGGTCGTCAGCCCCAGCATTTT. This rearrangement joins TRBV20-1 to TRBJ1-5, with TRBD1 identical over 8 bases. Germline V gene sequence: CDR1 DFQATT, CDR2 SNEGSKA (reference sequence). The ends lost 3 bases at V and 6 bases at J; junction bases unmatched: 7. The CDR3 spans 14 residues.

This clonotype was counted between two and nine times. J is TRBJ2-5 and V is TRBV7-2; either TRBD1 or TRBD2 may supply D (5 bases each). The CDR3 is 14 amino acids. The germline V gene encodes CDR1 SGHTA and CDR2 FQGNSA. The V end lost 1 base, the J end lost 5 bases, and 11 bases lay between the germline ends. The CDR3 reads CASSLGSGQETQYF. The CDR3 nucleotides read TGTGCCAGCAGCTTAGGGTCGGGGCAGGAGACCCAGTACTTC.

V is TRBV4-1 and J is TRBJ1-2; 9 nucleotides agree with TRBD1. Germline V CDR1 and CDR2: MGHRA, YSYEKL. This CDR3 has 17 residues. V was pared by 0 bases and J by 5 bases, with 10 bases of the junction left unmatched. CDR3 nucleotides: TGCGCCAGCAGCCAAGACCTACAGGGGGCGCGAGGATATGGCTACACCTTC. Residues: CASSQDLQGARGYGYTF.

This clonotype has a handful of counts. This chain links TRBV4-1 with TRBJ1-1; D gene unclear. Germline V gene lookup returns CDR1 MGHRA and CDR2 YSYEKL. The length of the CDR3 is 12 residues. Trimming removed 2 bases from V and 7 bases from J, with 8 bases in between. In nucleotides, the CDR3 is TGCGCCAGCAGCCAATCGACGGATGAAGCTTTCTTT. Residues: CASSQSTDEAFF.

The rearrangement joins TRBV6-5 to TRBJ2-3, with 8 positions matching TRBD2. Unmatched junction bases numbered 3, after V lost 2 bases and J lost 2 bases. Per germline, CDR1 MNHEY and CDR2 SVGAGI. The CDR3 spans 15 residues. Written as DNA, the CDR3 is TGTGCCAGCAGTTACCAAGCGGGGGTCACAGATACGCAGTATTTT. Translating it yields CASSYQAGVTDTQYF.

This clonotype was observed a few times. V gene TRBV7-2 combines with J gene TRBJ1-2; no definite D call. The CDR3 is made up of 13 amino acids. Trimming left V 4 bases short and J 4 bases short, with 10 bases between. Germline V gene data show CDR1 as SGHTA and CDR2 as FQGNSA. CDR3 in DNA: TGTGCCAGCAGCTCGAGATCGGTCTATGGCTACACCTTC. It yields the protein CASSSRSVYGYTF.

This chain connects TRBV6-5 to TRBJ2-6; no reliable D call. Trimming shortened V by 2 bases and J by 2 bases, and 7 bases separated the two germline ends. There are 15 residues in the CDR3. Germline CDR1 MNHEY, CDR2 SVGAGI. Here the CDR3 reads CASSYSGTGANVLTF. Here the CDR3 DNA reads TGTGCCAGCAGTTACAGTGGGACTGGGGCCAACGTCCTGACTTTC.

This clonotype was seen a handful of times. The CDR3 loop is CASSPFSAQYF. CDR3 nucleotide sequence: TGTGCCAGCAGCCCCTTTAGTGCGCAGTATTTT. V and J are TRBV28 and TRBJ2-3; D is undetermined. Germline V gene data show CDR1 as MDHEN and CDR2 as SYDVKM. This CDR3 contains 11 residues. With 6 bases removed from V and 10 bases from J, the gap between germline ends came to 11 bases.

The table lists this clonotype with a few counts. The V call is TRBV6-5, the J call TRBJ2-7, with D perhaps assigned TRBD1 or TRBD2 (6 bases each). The ends were cut back, 4 bases at V and 3 bases at J, with 13 bases in the middle. The germline gives CDR1 MNHEY, CDR2 SVGAGI. CDR3 length: 14 residues. The CDR3 loop is CASSLGGSLYEQYV. CDR3 in DNA: TGTGCCAGCAGTTTGGGGGGCAGCCTCTACGAGCAGTACGTC.

This clonotype was detected a few times. V usage is TRBV3-1 and J usage is TRBJ2-1, with 8 positions matching TRBD2. CDR1 is LGHDT, CDR2 YNNKEL, per germline (reference sequence). The CDR3 covers 16 residues. V lost 0 bases and J lost 6; bases outside the gene matches: 7. In DNA form, the CDR3 reads TGTGCCAGCAGCCAAGATCTAGTAAGCGGGGGCAATGAGCAGTTCTTC. Translating gives CASSQDLVSGGNEQFF.

This clonotype was seen a few times. The gene calls are TRBV7-9 and TRBJ2-1, with a tentative D call TRBD1 (5 bases). This CDR3 is built from 14 residues. Germline lookup yields CDR1 SEHNR and CDR2 FQNEAQ (reference sequence). V gave up 5 bases and J gave up 0 bases, with 8 bases separating them. The CDR3: CASSPGNSYNEQFF. In DNA, the CDR3 is TGTGCCAGCAGCCCAGGGAACTCCTACAATGAGCAGTTCTTC.

This clonotype has more than one count but fewer than ten. The CDR3 loop reads CASSSRLANTGELFF. The CDR3 nucleotides are TGTGCCAGCAGCTCCCGACTAGCGAACACCGGGGAGCTGTTTTTT. J is TRBJ2-2 and V is TRBV7-9; D might be TRBD2 (6 bases). CDR3 length equals 15 residues. Trimming removed 4 bases from V and 0 bases from J, with 9 bases in between. The germline V gene has CDR1 SEHNR and CDR2 FQNEAQ (reference sequence).

This clonotype was seen many times. The V gene is TRBV7-2, the J gene TRBJ2-1; the D gene is possibly TRBD2 (5 bases). V was cut by 8 bases and J by 1 base, with 9 bases left in between. Germline CDR1 is SGHTA and CDR2 is FQGNSA. This CDR3 region has 13 residues. The CDR3 loop reads CASGLGSYNEQFF. In DNA, the CDR3 is TGTGCCAGCGGACTTGGATCCTACAATGAGCAGTTCTTC.

V usage is TRBV20-1 and J usage is TRBJ2-7; D is ambiguous. The CDR3 runs 13 residues. The germline V gene encodes CDR1 DFQATT and CDR2 SNEGSKA (reference sequence). Deletions cut 0 bases from V and 0 bases from J, with 6 bases between. The CDR3 coding sequence is TGCAGTGCTAGAGATCGGGTCTCCTACGAGCAGTACGTC. Its protein product is CSARDRVSYEQYV.